These T cell receptor beta chains were read from a single sample in a study of early T cells in non-severe SARS-CoV-2 infection. TCRdb independently ran MiXCR on the 5' RACE reads; one entry per CDR3 protein. Here the sample spans 45,000 to 60,000 distinct CDR3 sequences, 10% being singletons. Material: whole blood. Receptor source: an adult who was a healthcare worker with PCR-confirmed SARS-CoV-2 infection or an uninfected control (not recorded which). CDR3s include the opening cysteine and the closing phenylalanine or tryptophan. D genes are given only for firm matches. For some rows the clone size is stated as once, few or many, or as a class when expanded; others skip it.

CDR3 DNA	CDR3 protein	V gene	J gene	clone size	D gene
TGTGCCAGCAGCCGACGTGACTATGGCGACTACGAGCAGTACTTC	CASSRRDYGDYEQYF	TRBV7-6	TRBJ2-7	many	NA
TGTGCCAGCACCGCAACCGGGACCTTCACCGGGGAGCTGTTTTTT	CASTATGTFTGELFF	TRBV4-2	TRBJ2-2	many	NA
TGTGCCAGCAGCTTAGTGCGGTCAAGCACAGATACGCAGTATTTT	CASSLVRSSTDTQYF	TRBV7-2	TRBJ2-3	many	NA
TGCGCCAGCAGACCCGACAGCGAATATCAGCCCCAGCATTTT	CASRPDSEYQPQHF	TRBV5-1	TRBJ1-5	once	NA
TGTGCCAGCAGCCGACGGGGGGCTCAGCCCCAGCATTTT	CASSRRGAQPQHF	TRBV9	TRBJ1-5	NA	NA
TGTGCCAGCAGCTTAGGGTATTGGAACACCGGGGAGCTGTTTTTT	CASSLGYWNTGELFF	TRBV11-2	TRBJ2-2	NA	NA
TGTGCCAGCAGATTCAATTCACCCCTCCACTTT	CASRFNSPLHF	TRBV6-1	TRBJ1-6	NA	NA
TGTGCCAGCAGCTACCAGGACAGGACCTACGAGCAGTACTTC	CASSYQDRTYEQYF	TRBV7-6	TRBJ2-7	few	TRBD1
TGTGCCAGCAGTGTTAGGCAGGTTAATTCACCCCTCCACTTT	CASSVRQVNSPLHF	TRBV6-1	TRBJ1-6	many	NA
TGTGCCAGCAGTTGGACTAGCGGGGCCCCCTACAATGAGCAGTTCTTC	CASSWTSGAPYNEQFF	TRBV27	TRBJ2-1	few	TRBD2
TGTGCCAGCAGAGCCGGCCAACAAGAGACCCAGTACTTC	CASRAGQQETQYF	TRBV21-1	TRBJ2-5	NA	NA
TGCAGTGCTAGCGCTCTAGCGGGGTTAACAGATACGCAGTATTTT	CSASALAGLTDTQYF	TRBV20-1	TRBJ2-3	many	TRBD2
TGTGCCACCAGTGACCCATCTAGCGGGAGCCCCTACGAGCAGTACTTC	CATSDPSSGSPYEQYF	TRBV24-1	TRBJ2-7	many	TRBD2
TGTGCCAGCAGTACCAGACAACTAGCGGGAGGGCCGAGCACAGATACGCAGTATTTT	CASSTRQLAGGPSTDTQYF	TRBV27	TRBJ2-3	few	TRBD2
TGTGCCTGGAGTGGTCACAGGGGGAGTGGGGCCAACGTCCTGACTTTC	CAWSGHRGSGANVLTF	TRBV30	TRBJ2-6	NA	TRBD1
TGCGCCAGCAGCCAAGAGTTGTATGGAAACACCATATATTTT	CASSQELYGNTIYF	TRBV4-1	TRBJ1-3	many	NA
TGTGCCAGCAGTGAAAGGGAGTGGGAGACCCAGTACTTC	CASSEREWETQYF	TRBV2	TRBJ2-5	few	NA
TGTGCCAGCAGATTTAGCGGGGGGGACACCGGGGAGCTGTTTTTT	CASRFSGGDTGELFF	TRBV7-6	TRBJ2-2	many	TRBD2
TGTGCCTTCCGGGACAGGGGGGACCCTTTCGGCTACACCTTC	CAFRDRGDPFGYTF	TRBV30	TRBJ1-2	NA	TRBD1
TGTGCCAGCACCTTAAGCGGGAGGGTAATTAATGAGCAGTTCTTC	CASTLSGRVINEQFF	TRBV11-3	TRBJ2-1	many	TRBD2
TGTGCCAGCAGCTTAGCCACAGCCTTGTACTTC	CASSLATALYF	TRBV7-2	TRBJ2-7	many	NA
TGTGCCTGGGGAAAAACCGGGACAGCGGGAGAGACCCAGTACTTC	CAWGKTGTAGETQYF	TRBV30	TRBJ2-5	few	NA